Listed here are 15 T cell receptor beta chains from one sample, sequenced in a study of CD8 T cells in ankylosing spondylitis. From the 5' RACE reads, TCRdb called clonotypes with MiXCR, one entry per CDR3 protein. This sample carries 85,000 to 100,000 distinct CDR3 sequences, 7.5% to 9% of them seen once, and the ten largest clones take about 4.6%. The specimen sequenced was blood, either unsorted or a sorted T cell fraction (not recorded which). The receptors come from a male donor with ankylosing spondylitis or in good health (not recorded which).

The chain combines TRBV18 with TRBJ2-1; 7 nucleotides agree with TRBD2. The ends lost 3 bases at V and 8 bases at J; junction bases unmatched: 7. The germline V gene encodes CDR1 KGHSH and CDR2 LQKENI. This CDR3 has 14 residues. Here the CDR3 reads CASSPLGGGDEQFF. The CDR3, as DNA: TGTGCCAGCTCACCTCTGGGCGGGGGTGATGAGCAGTTCTTC.

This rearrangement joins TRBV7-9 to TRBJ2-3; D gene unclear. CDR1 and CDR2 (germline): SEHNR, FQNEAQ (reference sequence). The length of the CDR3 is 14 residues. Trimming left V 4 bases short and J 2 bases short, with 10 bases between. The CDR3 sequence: CASSYLDATDTQYF. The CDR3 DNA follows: TGTGCCAGCAGCTACCTCGATGCCACAGATACGCAGTATTTT.

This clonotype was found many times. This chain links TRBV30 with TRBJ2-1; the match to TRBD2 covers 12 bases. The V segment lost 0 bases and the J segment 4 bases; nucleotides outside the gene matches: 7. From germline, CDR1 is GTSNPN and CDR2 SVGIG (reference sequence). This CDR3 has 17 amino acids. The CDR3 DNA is TGTGCCTGGAGTGTCTCCCTAGGACTAGCGGGATACAATGAGCAGTTCTTC. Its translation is CAWSVSLGLAGYNEQFF. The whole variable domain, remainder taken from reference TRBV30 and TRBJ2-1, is SQTIHQWPATLVQPVGSPLSLECTVEGTSNPNLYWYRQAAGRGLQLLFYSVGIGQISSEVPQNLSASRPQDRQFILSSKKLLLSDSGFYLCAWSVSLGLAGYNEQFFGPGTRLTVL.

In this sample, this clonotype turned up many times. The CDR3 sequence: CSAPSTYNYGYTF. The CDR3 nucleotides are TGCAGTGCTCCTTCAACATACAACTATGGCTACACCTTC. This chain joins TRBV20-1 and TRBJ1-2; D unresolved. Trimming cost V 5 bases and J 2 bases, with 12 bases left between them. This CDR3 has 13 amino acids. The germline gives CDR1 DFQATT, CDR2 SNEGSKA (reference sequence).

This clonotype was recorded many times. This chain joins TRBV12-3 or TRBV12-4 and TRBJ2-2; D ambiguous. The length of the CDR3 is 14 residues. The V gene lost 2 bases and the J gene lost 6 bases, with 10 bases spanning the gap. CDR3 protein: CASSLSASAGELFF. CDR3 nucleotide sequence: TGTGCCAGCAGTTTAAGTGCGTCGGCCGGGGAGCTGTTTTTT.

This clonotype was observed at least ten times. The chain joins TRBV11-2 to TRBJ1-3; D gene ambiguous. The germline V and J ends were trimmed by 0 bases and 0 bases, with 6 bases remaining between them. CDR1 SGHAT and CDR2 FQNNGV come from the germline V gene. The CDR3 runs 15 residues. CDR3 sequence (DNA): TGTGCCAGCAGCTTAGATCCCCTCTCTGGAAACACCATATATTTT. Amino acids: CASSLDPLSGNTIYF.

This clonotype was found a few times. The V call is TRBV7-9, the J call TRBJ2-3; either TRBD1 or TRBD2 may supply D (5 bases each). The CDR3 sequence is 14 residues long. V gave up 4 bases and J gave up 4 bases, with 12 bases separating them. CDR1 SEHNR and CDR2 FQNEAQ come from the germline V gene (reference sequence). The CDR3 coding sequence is TGTGCCAGCAGCTCTGAGGGGCTCGCAGATACGCAGTATTTT. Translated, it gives CASSSEGLADTQYF. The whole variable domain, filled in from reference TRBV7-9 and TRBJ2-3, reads DTGVSQNPRHKITKRGQNVTFRCDPISEHNRLYWYRQTLGQGPEFLTYFQNEAQLEKSRLLSDRFSAERPKGSFSTLEIQRTEQGDSAMYLCASSSEGLADTQYFGPGTRLTVL.

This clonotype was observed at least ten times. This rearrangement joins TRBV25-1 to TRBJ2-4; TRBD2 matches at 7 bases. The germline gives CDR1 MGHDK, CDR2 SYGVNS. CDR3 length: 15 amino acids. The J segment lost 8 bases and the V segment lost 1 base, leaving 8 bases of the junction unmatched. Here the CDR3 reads CASSELMAAGDIQYF. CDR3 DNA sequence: TGTGCCAGCAGTGAATTAATGGCCGCGGGAGACATTCAGTACTTC.

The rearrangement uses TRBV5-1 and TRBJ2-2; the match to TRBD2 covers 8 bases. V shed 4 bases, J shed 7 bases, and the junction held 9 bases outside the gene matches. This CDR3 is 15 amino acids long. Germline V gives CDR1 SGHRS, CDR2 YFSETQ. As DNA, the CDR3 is TGCGCCAGCAGCCCAGACGGGAGGGAAATCGGGGAGCTGTTTTTT. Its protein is CASSPDGREIGELFF.

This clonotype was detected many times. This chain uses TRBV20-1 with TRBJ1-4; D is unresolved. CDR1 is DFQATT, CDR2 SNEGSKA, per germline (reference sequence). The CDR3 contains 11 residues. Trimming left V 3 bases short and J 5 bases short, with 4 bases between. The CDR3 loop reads CSASDNEKLFF. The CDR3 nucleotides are TGCAGTGCTAGCGACAATGAAAAACTGTTTTTT.

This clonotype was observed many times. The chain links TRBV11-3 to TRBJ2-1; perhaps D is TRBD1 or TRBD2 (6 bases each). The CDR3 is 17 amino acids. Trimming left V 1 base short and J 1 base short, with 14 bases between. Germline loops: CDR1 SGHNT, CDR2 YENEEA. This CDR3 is CASSLGGAGSSYNEQFF. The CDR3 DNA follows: TGTGCCAGCAGCTTAGGGGGGGCGGGTAGTTCCTACAATGAGCAGTTCTTC.

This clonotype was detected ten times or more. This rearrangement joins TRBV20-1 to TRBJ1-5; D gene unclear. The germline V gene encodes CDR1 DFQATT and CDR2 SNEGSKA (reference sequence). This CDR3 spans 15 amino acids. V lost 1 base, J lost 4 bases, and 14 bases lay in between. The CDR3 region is CSARAPRGSNQPQHF. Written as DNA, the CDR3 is TGCAGTGCTAGAGCCCCCCGGGGTTCGAATCAGCCCCAGCATTTT.

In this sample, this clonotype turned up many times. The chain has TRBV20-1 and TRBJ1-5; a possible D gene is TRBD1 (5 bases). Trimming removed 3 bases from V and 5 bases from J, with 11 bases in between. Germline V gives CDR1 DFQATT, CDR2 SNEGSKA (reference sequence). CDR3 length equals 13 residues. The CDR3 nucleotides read TGCAGTGCTAGCGACGGGGCAGATCAGCCCCAGCATTTT. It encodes CSASDGADQPQHF.

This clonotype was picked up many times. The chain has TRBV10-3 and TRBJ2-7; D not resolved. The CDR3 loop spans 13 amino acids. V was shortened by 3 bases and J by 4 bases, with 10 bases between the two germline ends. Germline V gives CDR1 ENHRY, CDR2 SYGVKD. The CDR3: CAISDGLEYEQYF. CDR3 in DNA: TGTGCCATCAGTGATGGATTAGAATACGAGCAGTACTTC.

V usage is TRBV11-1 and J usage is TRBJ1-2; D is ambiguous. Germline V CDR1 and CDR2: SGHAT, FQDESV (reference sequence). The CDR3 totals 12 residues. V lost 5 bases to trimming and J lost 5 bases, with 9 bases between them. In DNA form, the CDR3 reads TGTGCCAGCAGCCGTAGTGGGTATGGCTACACCTTC. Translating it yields CASSRSGYGYTF.